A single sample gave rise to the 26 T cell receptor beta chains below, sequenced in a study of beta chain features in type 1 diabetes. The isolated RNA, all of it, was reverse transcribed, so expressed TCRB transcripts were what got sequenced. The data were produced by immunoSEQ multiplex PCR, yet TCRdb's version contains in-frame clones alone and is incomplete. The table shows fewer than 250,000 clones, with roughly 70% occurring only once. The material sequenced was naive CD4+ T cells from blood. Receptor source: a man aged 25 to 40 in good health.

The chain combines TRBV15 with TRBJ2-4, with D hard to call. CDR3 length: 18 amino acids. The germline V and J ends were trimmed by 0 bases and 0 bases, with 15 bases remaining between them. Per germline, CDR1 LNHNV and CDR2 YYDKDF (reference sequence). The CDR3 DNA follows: TGTGCCACCAGCAGAGATGTCGTGTCCGAACTAGCCAAAAACATTCAGTACTTC. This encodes CATSRDVVSELAKNIQYF.

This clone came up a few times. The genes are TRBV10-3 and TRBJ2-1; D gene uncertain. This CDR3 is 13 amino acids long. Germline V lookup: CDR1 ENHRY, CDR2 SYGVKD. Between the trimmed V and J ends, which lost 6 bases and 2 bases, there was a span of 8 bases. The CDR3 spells CAIRIETYNEQFF. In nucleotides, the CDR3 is TGTGCCATCAGGATAGAAACCTACAATGAGCAGTTCTTC.

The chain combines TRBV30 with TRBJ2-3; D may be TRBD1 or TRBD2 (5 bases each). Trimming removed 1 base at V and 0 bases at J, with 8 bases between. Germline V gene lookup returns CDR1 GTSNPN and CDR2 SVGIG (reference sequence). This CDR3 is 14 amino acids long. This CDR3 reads CAWSEGRSTDTQYF. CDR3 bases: TGTGCCTGGAGTGAGGGACGGAGCACAGATACGCAGTATTTT.

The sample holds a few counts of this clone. The CDR3 DNA sequence: TGCAGCGTTGAGACAGGCATTAACTACTACAATGAGCAGTTCTTC. It specifies CSVETGINYYNEQFF. The rearrangement joins TRBV29-1 to TRBJ2-1; D is possibly TRBD1 (6 bases). Trimming left V 3 bases short and J 3 bases short, with 15 bases between. The CDR3 is 15 residues long. Germline CDR1 and CDR2: SQVTM and ANQGSEA.

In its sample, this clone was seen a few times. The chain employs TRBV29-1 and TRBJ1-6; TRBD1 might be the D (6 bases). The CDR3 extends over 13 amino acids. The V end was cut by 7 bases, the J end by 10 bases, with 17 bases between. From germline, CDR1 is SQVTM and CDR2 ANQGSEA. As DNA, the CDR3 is TGCAGCGGGACCACAGGGCCTGGATCACCCCTCCACTTT. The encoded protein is CSGTTGPGSPLHF.

This chain's CDR3 is CSVAKRYLAGTPMEYF. For the CDR3, the DNA is TGCAGCGTTGCCAAGAGGTACCTAGCGGGGACCCCGATGGAGTATTTT. The J gene is TRBJ2-3, the V gene TRBV29-1, with 9 positions matching TRBD2. The CDR3 length is 16 residues. The V gene end was trimmed by 4 bases and the J gene end by 13 bases; junction bases not matched to a gene: 21. Germline-derived CDR1 and CDR2 are SQVTM and ANQGSEA.

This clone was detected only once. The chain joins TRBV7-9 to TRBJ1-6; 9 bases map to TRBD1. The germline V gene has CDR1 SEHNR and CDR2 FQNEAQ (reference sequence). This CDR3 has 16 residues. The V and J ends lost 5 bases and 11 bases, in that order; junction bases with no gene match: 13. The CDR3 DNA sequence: TGTGCCAGCAGCACCTCCGGGACAGGGAAGATTGCACCCCTCCACTTT. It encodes CASSTSGTGKIAPLHF.

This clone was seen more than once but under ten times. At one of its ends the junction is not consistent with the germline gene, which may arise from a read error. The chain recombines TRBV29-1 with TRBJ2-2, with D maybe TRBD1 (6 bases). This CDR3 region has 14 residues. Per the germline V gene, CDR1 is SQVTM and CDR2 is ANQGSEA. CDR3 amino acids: CSAEGGPNTGELFF. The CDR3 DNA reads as TGCAGCGCTGAAGGGGGACCTAACACCGGGGAGCTGTTTTTT.

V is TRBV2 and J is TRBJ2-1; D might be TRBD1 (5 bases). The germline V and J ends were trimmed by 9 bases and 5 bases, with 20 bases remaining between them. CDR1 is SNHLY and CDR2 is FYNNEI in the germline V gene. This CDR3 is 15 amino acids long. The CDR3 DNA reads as TGTGCCAGTTCAGATAGGGGCCTCAACAACAATGAGCAGTTCTTC. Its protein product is CASSDRGLNNNEQFF. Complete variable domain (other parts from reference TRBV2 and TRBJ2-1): EPEVTQTPSHQVTQMGQEVILRCVPISNHLYFYWYRQILGQKVEFLVSFYNNEISEKSEIFDDQFSVERPDGSNFTLKIRSTKLEDSAMYFCASSDRGLNNNEQFFGPGTRLTVL.

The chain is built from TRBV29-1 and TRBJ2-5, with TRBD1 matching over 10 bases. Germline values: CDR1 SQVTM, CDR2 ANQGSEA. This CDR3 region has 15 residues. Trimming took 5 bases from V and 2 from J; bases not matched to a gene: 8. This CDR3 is CSVKVGTGVQETQYF. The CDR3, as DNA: TGCAGCGTTAAAGTGGGGACAGGGGTTCAAGAGACCCAGTACTTC.

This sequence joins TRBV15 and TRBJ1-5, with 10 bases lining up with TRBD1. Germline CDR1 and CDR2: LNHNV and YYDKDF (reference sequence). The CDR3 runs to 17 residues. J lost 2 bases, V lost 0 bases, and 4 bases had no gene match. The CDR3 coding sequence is TGTGCCACCAGCAGAGAATATGGGACAGGGGGCAATCAGCCCCAGCATTTT. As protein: CATSREYGTGGNQPQHF. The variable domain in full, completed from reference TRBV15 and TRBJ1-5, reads DAMVIQNPRYQVTQFGKPVTLSCSQTLNHNVMYWYQQKSSQAPKLLFHYYDKDFNNEADTPDNFQSRRPNTSFCFLDIRSPGLGDTAMYLCATSREYGTGGNQPQHFGDGTRLSIL.

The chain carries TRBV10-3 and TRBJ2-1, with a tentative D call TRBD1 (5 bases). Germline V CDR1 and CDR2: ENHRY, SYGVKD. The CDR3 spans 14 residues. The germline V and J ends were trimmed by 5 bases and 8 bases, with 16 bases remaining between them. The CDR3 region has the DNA TGTGCCATCAGTCAAAGACAGATTAGGGATGAGCAGTTCTTC. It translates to CAISQRQIRDEQFF.

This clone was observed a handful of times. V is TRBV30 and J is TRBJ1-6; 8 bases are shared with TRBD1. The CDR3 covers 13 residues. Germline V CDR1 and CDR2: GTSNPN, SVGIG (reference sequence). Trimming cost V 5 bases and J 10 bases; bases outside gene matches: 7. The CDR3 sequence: CAWGDRGGSPLHF. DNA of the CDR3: TGTGCCTGGGGTGACAGGGGTGGATCACCCCTCCACTTT.

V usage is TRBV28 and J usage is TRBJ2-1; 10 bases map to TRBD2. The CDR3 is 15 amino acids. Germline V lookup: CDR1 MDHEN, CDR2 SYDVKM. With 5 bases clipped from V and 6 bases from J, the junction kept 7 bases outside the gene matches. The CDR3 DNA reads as TGTGCCAGCAGTCTCACTAGCGGGAAAGCCAATGAGCAGTTCTTC. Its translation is CASSLTSGKANEQFF.

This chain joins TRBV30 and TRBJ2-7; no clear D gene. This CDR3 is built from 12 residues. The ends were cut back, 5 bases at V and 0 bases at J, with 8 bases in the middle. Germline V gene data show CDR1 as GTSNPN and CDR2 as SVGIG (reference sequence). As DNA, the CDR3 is TGTGCCTGGGGCCAGGACTCCTACGAGCAGTACTTC. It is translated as CAWGQDSYEQYF.

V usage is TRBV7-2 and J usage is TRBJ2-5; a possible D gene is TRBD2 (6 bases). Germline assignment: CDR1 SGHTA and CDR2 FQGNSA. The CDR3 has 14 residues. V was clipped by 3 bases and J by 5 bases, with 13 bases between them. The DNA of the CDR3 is TGTGCCAGCAGCTTGTCGGGAGTTCGGGAGACCCAGTACTTC. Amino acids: CASSLSGVRETQYF.

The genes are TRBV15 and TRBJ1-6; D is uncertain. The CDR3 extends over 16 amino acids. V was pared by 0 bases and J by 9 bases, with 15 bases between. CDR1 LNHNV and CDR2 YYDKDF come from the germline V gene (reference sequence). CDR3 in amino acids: CATSREGPGTGSPLHF. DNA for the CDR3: TGTGCCACCAGCAGAGAAGGTCCGGGTACGGGTTCACCCCTCCACTTT.

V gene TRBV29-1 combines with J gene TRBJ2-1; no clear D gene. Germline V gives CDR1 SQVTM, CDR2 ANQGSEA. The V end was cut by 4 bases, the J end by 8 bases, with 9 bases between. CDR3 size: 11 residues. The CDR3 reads CSVVPYHEQFF. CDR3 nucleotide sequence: TGCAGCGTTGTACCCTATCATGAGCAGTTCTTC.

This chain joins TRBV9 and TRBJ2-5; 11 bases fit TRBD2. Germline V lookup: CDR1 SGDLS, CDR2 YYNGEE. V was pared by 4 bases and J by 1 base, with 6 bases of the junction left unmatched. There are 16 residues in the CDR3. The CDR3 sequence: CASSPRLAGGQETQYF. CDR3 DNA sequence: TGTGCCAGCAGCCCTCGCCTAGCGGGAGGCCAAGAGACCCAGTACTTC. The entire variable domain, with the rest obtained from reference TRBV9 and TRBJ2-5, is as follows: DSGVTQTPKHLITATGQRVTLRCSPRSGDLSVYWYQQSLDQGLQFLIQYYNGEERAKGNILERFSAQQFPDLHSELNLSSLELGDSALYFCASSPRLAGGQETQYFGPGTRLLVL.

The CDR3 here is CASRAGTNQETQYF. The DNA of the CDR3 is TGTGCCAGCAGGGCTGGGACAAACCAAGAGACCCAGTACTTC. The chain combines TRBV5-4 with TRBJ2-5, with D maybe TRBD1 (6 bases). The V and J ends lost 5 bases and 0 bases respectively, with 11 bases between them. The germline V gene has CDR1 SGHNT and CDR2 YYREEE (reference sequence). The length of the CDR3 is 14 residues.

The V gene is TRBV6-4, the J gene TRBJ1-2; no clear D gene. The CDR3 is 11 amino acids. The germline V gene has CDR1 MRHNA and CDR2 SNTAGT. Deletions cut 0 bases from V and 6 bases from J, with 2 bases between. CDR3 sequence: CASSDSDGYTF. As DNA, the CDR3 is TGTGCCAGCAGTGACTCGGATGGCTACACCTTC.

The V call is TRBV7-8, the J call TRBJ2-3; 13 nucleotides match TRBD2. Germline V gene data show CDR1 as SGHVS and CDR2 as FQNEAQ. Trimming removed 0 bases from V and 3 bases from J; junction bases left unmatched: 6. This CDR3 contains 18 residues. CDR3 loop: CASSLAYPGLAGTDTQYF. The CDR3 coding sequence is TGTGCCAGCAGCTTAGCTTACCCGGGACTAGCGGGAACAGATACGCAGTATTTT. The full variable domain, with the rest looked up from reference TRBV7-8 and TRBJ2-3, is GAGVSQSPRYKVAKRGQDVALRCDPISGHVSLFWYQQALGQGPEFLTYFQNEAQLDKSGLPSDRFFAERPEGSVSTLKIQRTQQEDSAVYLCASSLAYPGLAGTDTQYFGPGTRLTVL.

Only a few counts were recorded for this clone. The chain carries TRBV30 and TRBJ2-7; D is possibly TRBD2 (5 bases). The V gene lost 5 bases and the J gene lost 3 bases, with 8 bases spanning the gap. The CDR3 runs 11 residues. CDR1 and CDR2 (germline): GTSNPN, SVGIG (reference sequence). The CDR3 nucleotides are TGTGCCTGGGAAGGAGGCTACGAGCAGTACTTC. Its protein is CAWEGGYEQYF.

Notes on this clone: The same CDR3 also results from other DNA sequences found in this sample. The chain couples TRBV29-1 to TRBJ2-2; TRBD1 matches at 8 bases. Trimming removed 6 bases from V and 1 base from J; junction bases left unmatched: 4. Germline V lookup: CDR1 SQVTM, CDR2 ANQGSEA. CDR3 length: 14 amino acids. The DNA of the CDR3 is TGCAGCGTAGTGACAGGGGTGAACACCGGGGAGCTGTTTTTT. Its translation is CSVVTGVNTGELFF.

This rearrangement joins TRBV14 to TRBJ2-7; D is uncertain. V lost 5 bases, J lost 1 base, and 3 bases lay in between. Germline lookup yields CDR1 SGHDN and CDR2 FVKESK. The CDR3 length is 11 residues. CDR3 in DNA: TGTGCCAGCAGCTCTTCCTACGAGCAGTACTTC. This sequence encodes CASSSSYEQYF.

CDR3 loop: CAWTALRGFHTF. CDR3 DNA sequence: TGTGCCTGGACCGCCCTCCGAGGTTTCCACACCTTC. The chain couples TRBV30 to TRBJ1-2; D call uncertain. Germline-derived CDR1 and CDR2 are GTSNPN and SVGIG (reference sequence). V was shortened by 4 bases and J by 12 bases, with 18 bases between the two germline ends. The CDR3 spans 12 residues.